Each of the 10 T cell receptor beta chains below was sequenced from the same sample in a study of shared T cell receptors in the human thymus. The data were produced by immunoSEQ multiplex PCR, yet TCRdb's version contains in-frame clones alone and is incomplete. The profile covers roughly 660,000 clones, with around 89% appearing a single time and over 0.008% taken by the ten largest. The same sample was also used in a study of human thymus T cells.

The sample was thymocytes. These receptor sequences come from a boy under three years old with a congenital heart defect.

This clone is a singleton in its sample. The chain recombines TRBV4-2 with TRBJ2-3; 14 positions agree with TRBD2. CDR1 is LGHNA and CDR2 is YNFKEQ in the germline V gene. V shed 1 base and J 3 bases; nucleotides not matched to a gene: 18. CDR3 size: 22 residues. The CDR3 region is CASSQVPGQGLAGAMGTDTQYF. The CDR3 region has the DNA TGTGCCAGCAGCCAAGTCCCGGGACAGGGACTAGCGGGAGCAATGGGGACAGATACGCAGTATTTT.

The CDR3 DNA reads TGTGCCAGCAGCTTATCAACTTCCGGGGACAGGGGGGGCTACGAGCAGTACTTC. As protein: CASSLSTSGDRGGYEQYF. The chain links TRBV5-4 to TRBJ2-7; 11 bases agree with TRBD1. There are 18 residues in the CDR3. V was pared by 2 bases and J by 3 bases, with 13 bases of the junction left unmatched. CDR1 and CDR2 (germline): SGHNT, YYREEE (reference sequence). Based on the CDR3 plus reference TRBV5-4 and TRBJ2-7, the full variable domain is ETGVTQSPTHLIKTRGQQVTLRCSSQSGHNTVSWYQQALGQGPQFIFQYYREEENGRGNFPPRFSGLQFPNYSSELNVNALELDDSALYLCASSLSTSGDRGGYEQYFGPGTRLTVT.

The chain carries TRBV27 and TRBJ2-7; 13 bases fit TRBD2. The germline V gene has CDR1 MNHEY and CDR2 SMNVEV (reference sequence). V shed 4 bases and J 6 bases; nucleotides not matched to a gene: 6. The CDR3 sequence is 15 residues long. CDR3 in DNA: TGTGCCAGCAGTTCCACTAGCGGGAGGGCCTCCGAGCAGTACTTC. Protein: CASSSTSGRASEQYF.

The chain combines TRBV28 with TRBJ2-7, with TRBD2 matching over 13 bases. The germline V gene has CDR1 MDHEN and CDR2 SYDVKM. The CDR3 loop spans 14 amino acids. With 6 bases clipped from V and 3 bases from J, the junction kept 2 bases outside the gene matches. CDR3 nucleotide sequence: TGTGCCAGCAGACTAGCGGGAGGGAACTACGAGCAGTACTTC. The encoded protein is CASRLAGGNYEQYF. Looking up the rest from reference TRBV28 and TRBJ2-7 gives the full variable domain: DVKVTQSSRYLVKRTGEKVFLECVQDMDHENMFWYRQDPGLGLRLIYFSYDVKMKEKGDIPEGYSVSREKKERFSLILESASTNQTSMYLCASRLAGGNYEQYFGPGTRLTVT.

The V gene is TRBV27, the J gene TRBJ2-7, with 9 positions matching TRBD1. V lost 3 bases to trimming and J lost 3 bases; unmatched junction nucleotides: 6. Germline V gene lookup returns CDR1 MNHEY and CDR2 SMNVEV (reference sequence). This CDR3 comprises 15 residues. The CDR3 sequence: CASSFGDRAHYEQYF. Written as DNA, the CDR3 is TGTGCCAGCAGTTTTGGGGACAGGGCCCACTACGAGCAGTACTTC.

The chain couples TRBV15 to TRBJ2-3; 7 bases agree with TRBD1. The CDR3 sequence is 16 residues long. Germline lookup yields CDR1 LNHNV and CDR2 YYDKDF (reference sequence). J was trimmed by 3 bases and V by 3 bases; bases with no gene match: 9. In DNA, the CDR3 is TGTGCCACCAGCAGCCCCAACGCACAGGGGACAGATACGCAGTATTTT. This encodes CATSSPNAQGTDTQYF.

This chain links TRBV6-6 with TRBJ2-7, with 7 bases fitting TRBD2. With V trimmed by 5 bases and J by 6 bases, 7 bases remained unmatched. CDR1 and CDR2 (germline): MNHNY, SVGAGI (reference sequence). The CDR3 length is 13 residues. DNA for the CDR3: TGTGCCAGCAGTGTGGCGGGAGTAGCCGAGCAGTACTTC. Its translation: CASSVAGVAEQYF.

CDR3 nucleotide sequence: TGCGCCAGCAGCCAGCCCGGGGTGAGCCTCTACAATGAGCAGTTCTTC. Translation: CASSQPGVSLYNEQFF. The chain recombines TRBV4-3 with TRBJ2-1, with D possibly being TRBD2 (5 bases). Germline CDR1 and CDR2: LGHNA and YSLEER. The ends were cut back, 3 bases at V and 3 bases at J, with 15 bases in the middle. This CDR3 is built from 16 residues.

The chain uses TRBV7-9 and TRBJ2-7; maybe TRBD2 (6 bases). Trimming pared 4 bases from V and 3 bases from J, leaving 16 bases between. The CDR3 sequence is 15 residues long. Germline assignment: CDR1 SEHNR and CDR2 FQNEAQ (reference sequence). CDR3 in amino acids: CASSSWDSHYYEQYF. The CDR3 DNA reads TGTGCCAGCAGCTCGTGGGACTCACACTACTACGAGCAGTACTTC.

The chain joins TRBV29-1 to TRBJ2-1, with 10 bases identical to TRBD2. The CDR3 spans 13 residues. V was clipped by 3 bases and J by 8 bases; unmatched bases: 4. Germline lookup yields CDR1 SQVTM and CDR2 ANQGSEA. CDR3 residues: CSVEAGTSDEQFF. Here the CDR3 DNA reads TGCAGCGTTGAGGCCGGGACTAGCGATGAGCAGTTCTTC.